This TCR beta chain comes out of a study of cytomegalovirus exposure and HLA in healthy donors. Study-wide points: In an earlier analysis, about 87% or about 30%: the productive usage of most TCR beta V segments.

The CDR3 totals 16 residues. Per the germline V gene, CDR1 is SGHTA and CDR2 is FQGNSA. After removal of 4 bases from V and 1 base from J, the junction contained 5 bases not matched to a gene. Researchers ran the PCR with 60 Vbeta and 13 Jbeta primers. Sequencing was performed with immunoSEQ multiplex PCR; in TCRdb, only in-frame clones are kept and a portion is missing. The sample lists around 120,000 clones; about 83% were seen once. Note on this clone: Its antigen is not known.

The sequence was obtained from a woman aged 40-49 years in good health and CMV-seropositive. The chain combines TRBV7-2 with TRBJ1-5; the match to TRBD1 covers 9 bases. Source material: PBMCs. CDR3 bases: TGTGCCAGCAGCTCAACAGGGGGCTGGAGCAATCAGCCCCAGCATTTT. This codes for CASSSTGGWSNQPQHF.